This T cell receptor (beta chain) was sequenced for a study of blood T cell repertoires in COVID-19. In the study overall: The origin of the acute and convalescent COVID-19 samples was the United States, Italy and Spain. In each case, the material was cDNA or gDNA derived from T cells, B-cell-depleted T cells, or PBMCs.

As handled by the study authors: By means of reference gene primer amplification, nucleated cell counts were estimated. The assay was immunoSEQ multiplex PCR, and TCRdb's table has in-frame clones only and misses some. V, J and clone size derive from that table, while D and trimming were established from the DNA sequence. The table lists about 200,000 clones, approximately 78% of them singletons, with 10% in the top ten. V gave up 6 bases and J gave up 3 bases, with 17 bases separating them. Germline CDR1 SNHLY, CDR2 FYNNEI. CDR3 length: 16 residues. The receptor comes from a woman aged 80 or over with acute or convalescent COVID-19. The chain links TRBV2 to TRBJ2-2; D is possibly TRBD1 (5 bases). Sequencing was done on a sample of peripheral blood. The CDR3 coding sequence is TGTGCCAGCAGGGGCAGGGCCCTAGGGGACACCGGGGAGCTGTTTTTT. This sequence encodes CASRGRALGDTGELFF.